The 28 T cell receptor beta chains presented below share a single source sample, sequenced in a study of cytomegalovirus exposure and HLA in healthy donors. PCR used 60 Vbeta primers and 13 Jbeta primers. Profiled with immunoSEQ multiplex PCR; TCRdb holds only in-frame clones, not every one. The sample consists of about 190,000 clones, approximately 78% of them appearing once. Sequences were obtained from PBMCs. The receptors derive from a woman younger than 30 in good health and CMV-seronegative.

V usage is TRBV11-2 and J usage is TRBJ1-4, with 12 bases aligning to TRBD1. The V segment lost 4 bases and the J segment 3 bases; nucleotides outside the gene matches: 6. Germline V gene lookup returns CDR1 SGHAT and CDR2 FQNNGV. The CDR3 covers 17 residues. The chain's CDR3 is CASSWGQGAAANEKLFF. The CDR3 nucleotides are TGTGCCAGCAGCTGGGGACAGGGGGCCGCTGCTAATGAAAAACTGTTTTTT.

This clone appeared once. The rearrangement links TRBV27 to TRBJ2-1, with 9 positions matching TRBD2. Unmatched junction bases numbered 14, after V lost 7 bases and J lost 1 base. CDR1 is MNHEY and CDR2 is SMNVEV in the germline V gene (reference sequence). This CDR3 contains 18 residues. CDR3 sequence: CASTLLQGREGSYNEQFF. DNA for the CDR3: TGTGCCAGCACCCTCTTGCAAGGGCGGGAGGGTTCCTACAATGAGCAGTTCTTC.

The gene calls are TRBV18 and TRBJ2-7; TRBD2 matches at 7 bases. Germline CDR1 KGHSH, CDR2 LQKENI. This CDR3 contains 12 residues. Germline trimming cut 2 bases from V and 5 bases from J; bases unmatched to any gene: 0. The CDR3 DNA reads TGTGCCAGCTCACCAGGGGGGGACGAGCAGTACGTC. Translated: CASSPGGDEQYV.

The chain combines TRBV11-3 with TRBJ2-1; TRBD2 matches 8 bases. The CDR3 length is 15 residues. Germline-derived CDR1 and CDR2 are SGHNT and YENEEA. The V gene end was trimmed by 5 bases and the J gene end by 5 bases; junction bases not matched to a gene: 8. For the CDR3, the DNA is TGTGCCAGCAGCCTATACCGGACTAGCCACAATGAGCAGTTCTTC. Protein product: CASSLYRTSHNEQFF.

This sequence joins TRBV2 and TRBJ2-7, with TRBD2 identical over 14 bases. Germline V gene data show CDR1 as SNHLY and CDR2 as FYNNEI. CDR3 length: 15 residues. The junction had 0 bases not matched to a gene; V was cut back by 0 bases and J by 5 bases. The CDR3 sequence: CASSEAGLAGDEQYF. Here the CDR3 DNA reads TGTGCCAGCAGTGAAGCGGGACTAGCGGGAGACGAGCAGTACTTC. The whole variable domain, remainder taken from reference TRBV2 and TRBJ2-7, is EPEVTQTPSHQVTQMGQEVILRCVPISNHLYFYWYRQILGQKVEFLVSFYNNEISEKSEIFDDQFSVERPDGSNFTLKIRSTKLEDSAMYFCASSEAGLAGDEQYFGPGTRLTVT.

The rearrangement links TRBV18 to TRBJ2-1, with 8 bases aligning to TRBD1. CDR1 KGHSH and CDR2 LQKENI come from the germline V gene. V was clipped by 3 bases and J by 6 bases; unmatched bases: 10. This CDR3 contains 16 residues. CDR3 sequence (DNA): TGTGCCAGCTCACCCCCCGACAGGGGCTTCGTCAATGAGCAGTTCTTC. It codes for CASSPPDRGFVNEQFF.

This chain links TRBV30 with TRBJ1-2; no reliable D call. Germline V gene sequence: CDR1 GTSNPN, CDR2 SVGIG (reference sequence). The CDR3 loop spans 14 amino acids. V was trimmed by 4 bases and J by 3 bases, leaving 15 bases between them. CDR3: CAWKKVGSYYGYTF. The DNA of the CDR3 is TGTGCCTGGAAGAAGGTGGGGAGTTACTATGGCTACACCTTC.

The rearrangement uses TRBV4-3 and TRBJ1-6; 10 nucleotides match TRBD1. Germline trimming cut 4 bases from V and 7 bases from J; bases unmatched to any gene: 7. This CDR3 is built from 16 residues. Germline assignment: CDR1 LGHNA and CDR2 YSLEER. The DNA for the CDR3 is TGCGCCAGCAGCCTCGGGGGGGGACAGGGGAATTCACCCCTCCACTTT. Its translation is CASSLGGGQGNSPLHF.

As DNA, the CDR3 is TGTGCCACCAGCAGAGACGTGACAGGCCTAGCCAAAAACATTCAGTACTTC. This gives the protein CATSRDVTGLAKNIQYF. The rearrangement joins TRBV15 to TRBJ2-4, with D possibly matching TRBD1 (6 bases). Trimming took 0 bases from V and 0 from J, leaving 12 bases between them. This CDR3 is built from 17 residues. CDR1 is LNHNV, CDR2 YYDKDF, per germline (reference sequence). The variable domain in full, with the rest retrieved from reference TRBV15 and TRBJ2-4, is DAMVIQNPRYQVTQFGKPVTLSCSQTLNHNVMYWYQQKSSQAPKLLFHYYDKDFNNEADTPDNFQSRRPNTSFCFLDIRSPGLGDTAMYLCATSRDVTGLAKNIQYFGAGTRLSVL.

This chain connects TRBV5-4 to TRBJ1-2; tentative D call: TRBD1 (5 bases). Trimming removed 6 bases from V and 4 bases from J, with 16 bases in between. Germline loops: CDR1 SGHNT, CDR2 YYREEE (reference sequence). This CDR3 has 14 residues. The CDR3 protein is CASNSGGGSYGYTF. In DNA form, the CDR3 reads TGTGCCAGCAACTCAGGTGGGGGGAGCTATGGCTACACCTTC. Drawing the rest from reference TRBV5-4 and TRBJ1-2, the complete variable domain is ETGVTQSPTHLIKTRGQQVTLRCSSQSGHNTVSWYQQALGQGPQFIFQYYREEENGRGNFPPRFSGLQFPNYSSELNVNALELDDSALYLCASNSGGGSYGYTFGSGTRLTVV.

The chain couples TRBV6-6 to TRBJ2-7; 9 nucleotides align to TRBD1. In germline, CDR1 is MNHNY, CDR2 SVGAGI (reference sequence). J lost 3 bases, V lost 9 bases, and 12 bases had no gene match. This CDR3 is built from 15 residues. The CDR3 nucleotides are TGTGCCAGTTCCAATCCGGGACAGGGCCTCTACGAGCAGTACGTC. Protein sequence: CASSNPGQGLYEQYV.

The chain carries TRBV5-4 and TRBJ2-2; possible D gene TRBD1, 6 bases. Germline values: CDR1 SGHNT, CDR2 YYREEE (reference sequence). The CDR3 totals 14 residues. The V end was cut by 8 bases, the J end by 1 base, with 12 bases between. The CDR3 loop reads CASRPGQNTGELFF. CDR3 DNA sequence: TGTGCCAGTAGACCGGGACAGAACACCGGGGAGCTGTTTTTT.

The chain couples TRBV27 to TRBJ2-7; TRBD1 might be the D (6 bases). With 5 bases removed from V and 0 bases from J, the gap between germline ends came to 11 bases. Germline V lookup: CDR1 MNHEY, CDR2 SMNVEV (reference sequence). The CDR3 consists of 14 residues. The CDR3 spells CASSPTGSSYEQYV. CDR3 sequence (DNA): TGTGCCAGCAGTCCCACAGGGTCCTCCTACGAGCAGTACGTC.

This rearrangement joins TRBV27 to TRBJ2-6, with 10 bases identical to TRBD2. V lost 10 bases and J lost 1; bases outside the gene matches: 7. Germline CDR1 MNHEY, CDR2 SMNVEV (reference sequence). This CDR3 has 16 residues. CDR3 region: CATRIAGGSGANVLTF. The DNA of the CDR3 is TGTGCCACCAGAATAGCGGGAGGTTCTGGGGCCAACGTCCTGACTTTC.

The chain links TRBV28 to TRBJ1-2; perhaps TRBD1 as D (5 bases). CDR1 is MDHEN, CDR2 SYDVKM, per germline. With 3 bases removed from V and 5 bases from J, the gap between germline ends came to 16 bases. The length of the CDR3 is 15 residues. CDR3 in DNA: TGTGCCAGCAGTTTCGTCGAGGTGACAGCTTATGGCTACACCTTC. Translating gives CASSFVEVTAYGYTF.

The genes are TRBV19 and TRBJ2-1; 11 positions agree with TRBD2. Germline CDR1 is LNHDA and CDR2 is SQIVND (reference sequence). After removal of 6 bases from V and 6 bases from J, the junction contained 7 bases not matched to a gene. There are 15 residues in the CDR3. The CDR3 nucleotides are TGTGCCAGTAGGGAATTAGCGGGAGGGGTCAATGAGCAGTTCTTC. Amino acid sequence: CASRELAGGVNEQFF.

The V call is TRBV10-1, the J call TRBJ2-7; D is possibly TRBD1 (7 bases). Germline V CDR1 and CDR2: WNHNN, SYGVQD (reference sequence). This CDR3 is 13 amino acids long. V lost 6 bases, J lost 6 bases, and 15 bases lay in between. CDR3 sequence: CASSGGGGSEQYF. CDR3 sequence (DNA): TGCGCCAGCAGCGGTGGAGGGGGCAGCGAGCAGTACTTC.

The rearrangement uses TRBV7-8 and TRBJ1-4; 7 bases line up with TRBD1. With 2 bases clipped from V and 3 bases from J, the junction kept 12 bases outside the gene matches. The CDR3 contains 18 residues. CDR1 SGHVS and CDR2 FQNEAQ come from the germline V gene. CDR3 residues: CASSLLREGARANEKLFF. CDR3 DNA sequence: TGTGCCAGCAGCTTACTAAGAGAGGGGGCACGAGCTAATGAAAAACTGTTTTTT. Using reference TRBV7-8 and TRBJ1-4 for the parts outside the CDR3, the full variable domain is GAGVSQSPRYKVAKRGQDVALRCDPISGHVSLFWYQQALGQGPEFLTYFQNEAQLDKSGLPSDRFFAERPEGSVSTLKIQRTQQEDSAVYLCASSLLREGARANEKLFFGSGTQLSVL.

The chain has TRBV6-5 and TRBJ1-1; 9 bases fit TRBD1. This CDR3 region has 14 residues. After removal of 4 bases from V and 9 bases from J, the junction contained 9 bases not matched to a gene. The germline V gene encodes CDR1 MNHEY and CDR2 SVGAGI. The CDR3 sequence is CASSSPRTGDQAFF. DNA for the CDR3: TGTGCCAGCAGTTCCCCTCGGACAGGGGATCAAGCTTTCTTT.

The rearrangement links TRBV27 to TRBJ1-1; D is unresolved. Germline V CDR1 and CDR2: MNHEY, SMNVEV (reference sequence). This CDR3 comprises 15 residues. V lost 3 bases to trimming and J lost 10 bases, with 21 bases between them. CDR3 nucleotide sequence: TGTGCCAGCAGTTTCGGTGGCAGGCTGAGGGTACGAGCTTTCTTT. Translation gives CASSFGGRLRVRAFF.

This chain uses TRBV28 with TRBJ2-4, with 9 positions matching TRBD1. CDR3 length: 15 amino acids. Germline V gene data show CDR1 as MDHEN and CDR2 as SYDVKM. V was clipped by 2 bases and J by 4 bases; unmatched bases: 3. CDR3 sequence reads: CASSLRDRVKNIQYF. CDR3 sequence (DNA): TGTGCCAGCAGTTTAAGGGACAGGGTGAAAAACATTCAGTACTTC.

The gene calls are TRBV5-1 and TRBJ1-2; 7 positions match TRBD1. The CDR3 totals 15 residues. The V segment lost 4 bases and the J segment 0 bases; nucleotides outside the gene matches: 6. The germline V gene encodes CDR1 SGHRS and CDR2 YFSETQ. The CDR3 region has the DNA TGCGCCAGCAGCCCCGGGACAGCCCCTAACTATGGCTACACCTTC. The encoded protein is CASSPGTAPNYGYTF.

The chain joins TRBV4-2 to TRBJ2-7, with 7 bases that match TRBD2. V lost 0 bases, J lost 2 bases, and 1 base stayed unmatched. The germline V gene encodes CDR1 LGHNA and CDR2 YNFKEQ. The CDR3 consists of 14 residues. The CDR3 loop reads CASSQEGLTYEQYF. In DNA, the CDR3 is TGTGCCAGCAGCCAAGAGGGACTAACCTACGAGCAGTACTTC.

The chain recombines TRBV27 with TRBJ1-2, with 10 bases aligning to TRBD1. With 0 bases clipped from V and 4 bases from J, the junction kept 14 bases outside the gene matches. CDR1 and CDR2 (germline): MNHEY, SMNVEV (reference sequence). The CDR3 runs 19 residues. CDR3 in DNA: TGTGCCAGCAGTTTATCTGGACAGGGGGGCGGCTCTCACATCTATGGCTACACCTTC. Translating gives CASSLSGQGGGSHIYGYTF.

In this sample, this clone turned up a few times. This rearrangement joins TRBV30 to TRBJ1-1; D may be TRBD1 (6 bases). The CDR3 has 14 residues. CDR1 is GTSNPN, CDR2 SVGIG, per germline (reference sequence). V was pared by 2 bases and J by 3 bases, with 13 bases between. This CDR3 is CAWSNRVADTEAFF. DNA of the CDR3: TGTGCCTGGAGTAACAGGGTTGCGGACACTGAAGCTTTCTTT.

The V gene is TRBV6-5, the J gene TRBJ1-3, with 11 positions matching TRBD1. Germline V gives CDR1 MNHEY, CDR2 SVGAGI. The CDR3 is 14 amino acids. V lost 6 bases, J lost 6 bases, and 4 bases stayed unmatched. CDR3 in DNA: TGTGCCAGCAGCACGGACAGGGGGCAAAACACCATATATTTT. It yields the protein CASSTDRGQNTIYF.

Here the CDR3 reads CASSQRITRADTQYF. CDR3 sequence (DNA): TGTGCCAGCAGTCAACGAATCACTAGAGCAGATACGCAGTATTTT. The genes are TRBV27 and TRBJ2-3, with a weak D call TRBD2 (5 bases). Trimming left V 5 bases short and J 4 bases short, with 16 bases between. Germline CDR1 and CDR2: MNHEY and SMNVEV (reference sequence). The CDR3 spans 15 residues.

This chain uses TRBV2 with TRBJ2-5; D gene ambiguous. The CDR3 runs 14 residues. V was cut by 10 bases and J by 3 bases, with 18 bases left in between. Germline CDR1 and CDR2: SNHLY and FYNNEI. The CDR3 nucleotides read TGTGCCACCTTAGAGGAGATTTCAAAAGAGACCCAGTACTTC. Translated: CATLEEISKETQYF.